This is a list of T cell receptor beta chains from one sample in a study of regulatory and conventional T cells in RAG deficiency. Only in-frame clones appear in the TCRdb table, and some are missing; sequencing was by immunoSEQ multiplex PCR. This table has around 29,000 clones, 90% to 95% appearing once. These same data were also listed under a study on regulatory T cells.

Sequenced material: CD25- CD4+ T cells sorted from blood. Receptors were obtained from a human donor in good health. Each CDR3 is given with its conserved first and last residue. Fields, in order: V gene, CDR3 length, D gene, J gene, clone size, CDR3 DNA, CDR3 protein. D genes are given only for firm matches. Size is omitted from some rows. Given values are once, few, many or a class for expanded clones.

TRBV6-5	16	.	TRBJ1-1	.	TGTGCCAGCAGTTACTCGCCCAGGCAGTGGAACACTGAAGCTTTCTTT	CASSYSPRQWNTEAFF
TRBV19	13	TRBD1	TRBJ1-6	few	TGTGCCAGCTCCGACAGGGGTAATTCACCCCTCCACTTT	CASSDRGNSPLHF
TRBV5-1	16	.	TRBJ1-3	few	TGCGCCAGCAGTCTTGGACAGATATACTCTGGAAACACCATATATTTT	CASSLGQIYSGNTIYF
TRBV11-2	13	TRBD1	TRBJ1-2	.	TGTGCCAGCAGTTCGACAGGGACGGATGGCTACACCTTC	CASSSTGTDGYTF
TRBV30	15	TRBD1	TRBJ1-4	.	TGTGCCTGGAGTGTGAACAGGGACAGAAATGAAAAACTGTTTTTT	CAWSVNRDRNEKLFF
TRBV4-1	15	TRBD1	TRBJ1-2	.	TGCGCCAGCAGCCAAGACGGACAGGGGTATGGGGGCTACACCTTC	CASSQDGQGYGGYTF
TRBV7-2	16	TRBD2	TRBJ2-3	once	TGTGCCAGCAGCGGACGACTAGCGGGGGGGGCAGATACGCAGTATTTT	CASSGRLAGGADTQYF
TRBV7-6	14	TRBD2	TRBJ2-3	.	TGTGCCAGCATGGCGGGGGGGCCGGTAGATACGCAGTATTTT	CASMAGGPVDTQYF
TRBV29-1	14	TRBD2	TRBJ2-1	once	TGCAGCGTTGGAGTTGCGGGGGTGTGGAATGAGCAGTTCTTC	CSVGVAGVWNEQFF
TRBV12-5	17	TRBD1	TRBJ1-2	.	TGTGCTAGTGGTTTGGACTATCACAGGGGGACTAACTATGGCTACACCTTC	CASGLDYHRGTNYGYTF
TRBV19	11	.	TRBJ1-1	.	TGTGCCAGTAGTGAGTTGTCTGAAGCTTTCTTT	CASSELSEAFF
TRBV7-2	14	.	TRBJ2-5	.	TGTGCCAGCAGCATCACTAGTACGCAAGAGACCCAGTACTTC	CASSITSTQETQYF
TRBV11-2	15	.	TRBJ1-5	.	TGTGCCAGCAGCTTAGGGACACTCAGCAATCAGCCCCAGCATTTT	CASSLGTLSNQPQHF
TRBV19	15	.	TRBJ1-3	.	TGTGCCAGTAGTATTGTGGCGCGGGCTGGAAACACCATATATTTT	CASSIVARAGNTIYF
TRBV7-8	17	.	TRBJ2-3	.	TGTGCCAGCAGCTTAGGGGTGGGGGGGGCGGTTGCAGATACGCAGTATTTT	CASSLGVGGAVADTQYF
TRBV9	13	.	TRBJ2-5	.	TGTGCCAGCAGCGTAGGAGGGCCAGAGACCCAGTACTTC	CASSVGGPETQYF
TRBV5-1	16	.	TRBJ1-2	.	TGCGCCAGCAGCTCCGACGGACTAACCGGGCTTTATGGCTACACCTTC	CASSSDGLTGLYGYTF
TRBV7-3	14	.	TRBJ1-1	once	TGTGCCAGCAGCTCCCGGGGGTTGAACACTGAAGCTTTCTTT	CASSSRGLNTEAFF
TRBV7-2	13	TRBD1	TRBJ2-1	.	TGTGCCAGCAGCCTCAGGGGGCTGGATGAGCAGTTCTTC	CASSLRGLDEQFF
TRBV27	13	.	TRBJ1-2	once	TGTGCCAGCAGCGAGAGGGATTCCTATGGCTACACCTTC	CASSERDSYGYTF
TRBV11-3	18	TRBD2	TRBJ2-1	.	TGTGCCAGCAGCTCCGGACTAGCGGGGAACCCCTCCTACAATGAGCAGTTCTTC	CASSSGLAGNPSYNEQFF
TRBV6-5	14	TRBD1	TRBJ1-4	.	TGTGCCAGCAGCCAGGACAGGGGGCTGGAAAAACTGTTTTTT	CASSQDRGLEKLFF
TRBV19	16	TRBD1	TRBJ1-5	.	TGTGCCAGTAGTCCAGGGGGAAAGGCAAGCAATCAGCCCCAGCATTTT	CASSPGGKASNQPQHF
TRBV6-5	16	TRBD1	TRBJ2-7	.	TGTGCCAGCAGTTACGCGCACAGGGGGCCAACCTACGAGCAGTACTTC	CASSYAHRGPTYEQYF
TRBV5-1	14	.	TRBJ2-1	.	TGCGCCAGCAGCCCGGAGGTCGCAGACACTGAGCAGTTCTTC	CASSPEVADTEQFF
TRBV19	16	.	TRBJ1-6	.	TGTGCCAGTAGTAGGGAGGGGAGCTCCTATAATTCACCCCTCCACTTT	CASSREGSSYNSPLHF
TRBV1	19	.	TRBJ2-5	once	TGCACCAGCAGCCAACAGGTCTTCAGGTTCCGGGGAGAGAGGGAGACCCAGTACTTC	CTSSQQVFRFRGERETQYF
TRBV28	14	TRBD1	TRBJ2-7	.	TGTGCCAGCAGCGCCGGGACAGGAGCTGTGATTAGGCACTTC	CASSAGTGAVIRHF
TRBV15	16	TRBD1	TRBJ2-5	.	TGTGCCACCAGCAGAGATGGTGGGGCAGGGGGTGAGACCCAGTACTTC	CATSRDGGAGGETQYF
TRBV28	16	TRBD1	TRBJ1-4	.	TGTGCCAGCAGTTTGGCAGGGGGTCCAACTAATGAAAAACTGTTTTTT	CASSLAGGPTNEKLFF
TRBV19	13	.	TRBJ1-5	once	TGTGCCAGTAGTTCCTCAGCGGGTCAGCCCCAGCATTTT	CASSSSAGQPQHF
TRBV27	15	.	TRBJ2-7	once	TGTGCCAGCAGTTTACAGGGCGGGATTCCCTACGAGCAGTACTTC	CASSLQGGIPYEQYF
TRBV18	15	TRBD1	TRBJ2-7	.	TGTGCCAGCTCACCCCGGGACAGGGTTGCCTACGAGCAGTACTTC	CASSPRDRVAYEQYF